This TCR beta chain was found in a study of brain T cells in children with intractable seizures. Trimming removed 10 bases from V and 1 base from J; junction bases left unmatched: 9. The CDR3 spans 17 residues. Germline values: CDR1 MDHEN, CDR2 SYDVKM. Here immunoSEQ multiplex PCR was the method, and the copy in TCRdb shows in-frame clones only, minus some. This repertoire shows 110,000 or so clones, around 94% found once; its top ten account for 3.8%. Only cases whose brain tissue showed the highest T cell transcript signatures were sequenced. The receptor was derived from a boy younger than two with hemimegalencephaly and intractable seizures. The source was peripheral blood, collected at surgery. The genes are TRBV28 and TRBJ2-3; 15 bases fit TRBD2. The CDR3 loop is CATDPGLAGGGTDTQYF. The CDR3 DNA reads TGTGCCACCGATCCGGGACTAGCGGGAGGTGGCACAGATACGCAGTATTTT.